These T cell receptor beta chains were read from a single sample in a study of cytomegalovirus exposure and HLA in healthy donors. The method was immunoSEQ multiplex PCR; TCRdb's version includes in-frame clones alone and lacks a portion of them. This sample has some 140,000 clones, with about 80% found just once. The specimen sequenced was PBMCs. The receptors here all came from a man younger than 45 in good health and CMV-seropositive. Both conserved end residues are part of each CDR3. The D gene is left open where the match is weak. Size tells how often a clone was seen (once, few, many) or the class of an expanded clone, and some rows leave it out.

>TRBV7-2|.|TRBJ2-7|TRBD2
CASSSRTGLAGGYEQYF
TGTGCCAGCAGCTCCAGGACGGGACTAGCGGGAGGTTACGAGCAGTACTTC
>TRBV6-1|.|TRBJ1-5|TRBD1
CASSDRGTNHPQHF
TGTGCCAGCAGTGACAGGGGGACCAATCATCCCCAGCATTTT
>TRBV7-9|.|TRBJ1-1|TRBD1
CASSPDRATEAFF
TGTGCCAGCAGTCCTGACAGGGCCACTGAAGCTTTCTTT
>TRBV7-2|.|TRBJ2-7|.
CASSLQTYEQYF
TGTGCCAGCAGCTTACAGACTTACGAGCAGTACTTC
>TRBV23-1|.|TRBJ2-7|.
CASSQSPQSYEQYF
TGCGCCAGCAGTCAATCACCACAGAGCTACGAGCAGTACTTC
>TRBV27|.|TRBJ2-7|TRBD1
CASSLKGAGYEQYF
TGTGCCAGCAGCCTTAAGGGGGCAGGCTACGAGCAGTACTTC
>TRBV2|.|TRBJ1-5|.
CASRDGGNQPQHF
TGTGCCAGCAGGGACGGGGGTAATCAGCCCCAGCATTTT
>TRBV2|.|TRBJ2-2|.
CASSGVEGNTGELFF
TGTGCCAGCAGTGGAGTAGAGGGGAACACCGGGGAGCTGTTTTTT
>TRBV28|.|TRBJ2-1|TRBD1
CASSLGDRAWNEQFF
TGTGCCAGCAGTTTAGGGGACAGGGCATGGAATGAGCAGTTCTTC
>TRBV19|.|TRBJ2-7|.
CAAGYSYEQYF
TGTGCCGCGGGGTATTCCTACGAGCAGTACTTC
>TRBV7-2|.|TRBJ2-2|.
CASSLTAGNTGELFF
TGTGCCAGCAGCTTAACCGCGGGAAACACCGGGGAGCTGTTTTTT
>TRBV11-1|.|TRBJ2-1|TRBD2
CASSFKGTRVNEQFF
TGTGCCAGCAGCTTTAAAGGGACTAGGGTCAATGAGCAGTTCTTC
>TRBV6-4|.|TRBJ1-2|.
CASRDTGGSNGYTF
TGTGCCAGCAGAGATACGGGGGGAAGCAATGGCTACACCTTC
>TRBV2|.|TRBJ2-5|.
CASSETGARGQETQYF
TGTGCCAGCAGTGAAACCGGGGCGCGGGGCCAAGAGACCCAGTACTTC
>TRBV4-1|once|TRBJ2-1|TRBD2
CASSPQGASGSVLEFF
TGCGCCAGCAGCCCACAAGGGGCTAGCGGGAGTGTGTTGGAGTTCTTC
>TRBV11-2|.|TRBJ1-2|.
CASSWGGKNYGYTF
TGTGCCAGCAGCTGGGGCGGGAAGAACTATGGCTACACCTTC
>TRBV27|.|TRBJ2-1|TRBD2
CASSLASGRANEQFF
TGTGCCAGCAGTTTAGCTAGCGGGAGGGCCAATGAGCAGTTCTTC
>TRBV5-1|.|TRBJ2-5|.
CASSAVGYQETQYF
TGCGCCAGCAGCGCCGTGGGCTACCAAGAGACCCAGTACTTC
>TRBV27|.|TRBJ1-1|TRBD1
CASSFNRGFVRNTEAFF
TGTGCCAGCAGTTTTAACAGGGGGTTCGTTAGGAACACTGAAGCTTTCTTT
>TRBV7-3|few|TRBJ1-1|.
CASSRDRSDAFF
TGTGCCAGCAGCCGTGACAGGAGTGACGCTTTCTTT
>TRBV7-9|.|TRBJ1-2|TRBD1
CASSPQQPTGGRGYTF
TGTGCCAGCAGCCCTCAACAACCCACAGGGGGCAGGGGCTACACCTTC
>TRBV9|.|TRBJ1-1|.
CASSVGGRGGTEAFF
TGTGCCAGCAGCGTAGGGGGGAGGGGAGGCACTGAAGCTTTCTTT
>TRBV30|.|TRBJ1-2|.
CAWTEGGVESYGYTF
TGTGCCTGGACTGAGGGGGGGGTTGAAAGCTATGGCTACACCTTC
>TRBV7-3|.|TRBJ1-2|TRBD1
CASSFVPGGGGYTF
TGTGCCAGCAGCTTTGTACCAGGGGGTGGTGGCTACACCTTC
>TRBV6-6|.|TRBJ1-1|.
CASSSSANTEAFF
TGTGCCAGCAGTTCCTCAGCGAACACTGAAGCTTTCTTT
>TRBV11-3|.|TRBJ2-1|.
CASSPRDTYNEQFF
TGTGCCAGCAGCCCCCGGGACACCTACAATGAGCAGTTCTTC
>TRBV12-5|.|TRBJ2-2|.
CASGLERVNTGELFF
TGTGCTAGTGGTTTGGAGCGCGTGAACACCGGGGAGCTGTTTTTT
>TRBV4-2|.|TRBJ2-1|TRBD2
CASSRLRAGSYNEQFF
TGTGCCAGCAGCCGCCTCCGAGCGGGGTCCTACAATGAGCAGTTCTTC
>TRBV7-9|.|TRBJ2-7|.
CASSRRDWTYEQYF
TGTGCCAGCAGCCGACGGGACTGGACCTACGAGCAGTACTTC
>TRBV7-9|.|TRBJ1-1|.
CASSLADIMNTEAFF
TGTGCCAGCAGCTTAGCCGACATAATGAACACTGAAGCTTTCTTT
>TRBV7-8|.|TRBJ2-5|.
CASSFPSGAGETQYF
TGTGCCAGCAGCTTCCCCTCGGGAGCAGGGGAGACCCAGTACTTC
>TRBV6-5|.|TRBJ2-1|TRBD2
CASSGLADNEQFF
TGTGCCAGCTCAGGACTAGCGGACAATGAGCAGTTCTTC
>TRBV5-1|.|TRBJ2-6|.
CASSLGAGGANVLTF
TGCGCCAGCAGCTTGGGTGCGGGGGGGGCCAACGTCCTGACTTTC
>TRBV5-6|.|TRBJ1-1|.
CASSGRWGGSGTEAFF
TGTGCCAGCAGCGGTCGGTGGGGGGGATCAGGGACTGAAGCTTTCTTT
>TRBV4-2|.|TRBJ2-1|.
CASSPTESSYNEQFF
TGTGCCAGCAGCCCGACAGAGAGCTCCTACAATGAGCAGTTCTTC
>TRBV6-6|.|TRBJ1-2|TRBD1
CASSTGGFYGYTF
TGTGCCAGCAGTACAGGGGGCTTTTATGGCTACACCTTC
>TRBV7-8|.|TRBJ1-1|.
CASSLAGSTTEAFF
TGTGCCAGCAGCTTAGCGGGCAGCACCACTGAAGCTTTCTTT
>TRBV19|once|TRBJ1-2|TRBD1
CASTLQGAEDGYTF
TGTGCCAGTACCCTGCAGGGGGCTGAGGATGGCTACACCTTC